This TCR beta chain was identified in a study of T-cell reconstitution after alpha-beta-depleted transplantation in children. General observations from the study: Diversity of TCRbeta at day 60 was high in some patients, arising from surviving recipient T cells and thymic progenitors. Reportedly, roughly two months post-transplant, alpha-beta T cells arose from several hundred expanded graft clones. At the one-year point after transplant, T-cell counts and TCRbeta diversity were found to come mostly from T cells that had been newly produced.

This clonotype was recorded at least ten times. The antigen is undetermined. Trimming removed 2 bases from V and 2 bases from J, with 7 bases in between. CDR1 is ENHRY, CDR2 SYGVKD, per germline. This CDR3 contains 13 residues. Unique molecular identifiers were incorporated when the TCRbeta library was constructed. Each CDR3 protein is one row after TCRdb ran MiXCR on the PCR reads. The sample includes 98,000 or so distinct CDR3 sequences, approximately 6% of them seen just once. The sequence was collected from a male patient between 2 and 10 years old who had a stem cell transplant for acute lymphoblastic leukemia, so the T cells may come from the graft donor. The chain recombines TRBV10-3 with TRBJ2-7; D remains ambiguous. Sequences were derived from PBMCs, mostly from graft donor cells, sampled 360 days after TCRalphabeta/CD19-depleted stem cell transplant. The CDR3: CAISEGHPYEQYF. CDR3 nucleotide sequence: TGTGCCATCAGTGAGGGTCATCCCTACGAGCAGTACTTC.